This TCR beta chain came from a study of identical twins. TCRdb re-derived calls from the 5' RACE reads in MiXCR, one entry per CDR3 protein. Found here are about 690,000 distinct CDR3 sequences, over 5% of them singletons; the top ten hold roughly 2%. Comments on this clonotype: Its antigen is not identified.

Study-level results: Cross-sectional statistical analysis was relied on for the conclusions, without the same donors being followed. Invariant T cells like MAIT and iNKT could partly confound the zero-insertion analyses. The more abundant beta clonotypes in cord blood had fewer insertions, and memory repertoires did not show this.

The sample taken for sequencing was naive T cells sorted from blood. The receptor comes from a man between 18 and 29 years old in good health.

In DNA, the CDR3 is TGTGCCAGCAGTTTCCCCATCCGACTAGCGGGAGGCCTCGAGCAGTTCTTC. Translating gives CASSFPIRLAGGLEQFF. The chain combines TRBV6-2 or TRBV6-3 with TRBJ2-1, with 13 positions matching TRBD2. Germline V gene data show CDR1 as MNHEY and CDR2 as SVGEGT. The CDR3 length is 17 residues. The junction had 13 bases not matched to a gene; V was cut back by 4 bases and J by 10 bases.